The 25 T cell receptor beta chains in this list originate from one sample, sequenced in a study of blood T cell repertoires in COVID-19. Clones were sequenced by immunoSEQ multiplex PCR, and TCRdb holds only the in-frame ones, with some missing. The sample records around 230,000 clones, 82% being singletons. Input material: peripheral blood. These receptors all come from a woman in her sixties with active or convalescent COVID-19.

The rearrangement links TRBV6-6 to TRBJ2-5, with 10 bases matching TRBD2. CDR3 length equals 15 residues. Germline V gives CDR1 MNHNY, CDR2 SVGAGI (reference sequence). The V segment lost 7 bases and the J segment 0 bases; nucleotides outside the gene matches: 5. The CDR3 sequence is CASIISGGYQETQYF. CDR3 bases: TGTGCCAGCATTATTAGCGGGGGGTACCAAGAGACCCAGTACTTC.

In this sample, this clone turned up once. The chain is built from TRBV4-1 and TRBJ1-2; D gene unclear. V was pared by 0 bases and J by 4 bases, with 15 bases between. Germline V gives CDR1 MGHRA, CDR2 YSYEKL. The CDR3 extends over 16 amino acids. The CDR3 sequence: CASSQDEDSGIYGYTF. DNA of the CDR3: TGCGCCAGCAGCCAAGATGAGGATTCGGGAATCTATGGCTACACCTTC.

The gene calls are TRBV5-1 and TRBJ2-5; maybe TRBD2 (5 bases). This CDR3 has 13 residues. Trimming stripped 4 bases from V and 2 bases from J, with 9 bases between. Germline V CDR1 and CDR2: SGHRS, YFSETQ. The CDR3 DNA reads TGCGCCAGCAGCCCCGGGGTACAAGAGACCCAGTACTTC. It is translated as CASSPGVQETQYF.

This rearrangement joins TRBV5-1 to TRBJ1-4; 7 bases line up with TRBD1. With V trimmed by 7 bases and J by 4 bases, 13 bases remained unmatched. Germline loops: CDR1 SGHRS, CDR2 YFSETQ. CDR3 length: 16 amino acids. The CDR3, as DNA: TGCGCCAGCGCCGTGGCCCCAGGGGGGAGTAATGAAAAACTGTTTTTT. Amino acids: CASAVAPGGSNEKLFF.

This chain uses TRBV27 with TRBJ1-4; maybe TRBD1 (5 bases). CDR1 is MNHEY, CDR2 SMNVEV, per germline (reference sequence). Trimming removed 4 bases from V and 8 bases from J, with 11 bases in between. The CDR3 has 13 residues. The CDR3 DNA follows: TGTGCCAGCAGTTGGGGGGGAGGAGAAAAACTGTTTTTT. It encodes CASSWGGGEKLFF.

The gene calls are TRBV6-2 or TRBV6-3 and TRBJ2-1; D may be TRBD1 (6 bases). This CDR3 is 15 amino acids long. Germline-derived CDR1 and CDR2 are MNHEY and SVGEGT. Trimming cost V 4 bases and J 9 bases, with 19 bases left between them. The CDR3 is CASSWPGQPTPEQFF. DNA of the CDR3: TGTGCCAGCAGTTGGCCGGGACAACCTACTCCTGAGCAGTTCTTC.

V usage is TRBV6-1 and J usage is TRBJ2-1, with 7 bases fitting TRBD1. Losses at the gene ends were 3 bases for V and 0 bases for J; bases not matched to a gene: 5. The germline CDR1 and CDR2 sequences are MNHNS and SASEGT. The CDR3 is 16 amino acids. The CDR3 DNA reads as TGTGCCAGCAGTGAGGGGACAGCGAGCTCCTACAATGAGCAGTTCTTC. The encoded protein is CASSEGTASSYNEQFF.

The chain has TRBV12-3 or TRBV12-4 and TRBJ2-7; tentatively, D is TRBD2 (7 bases). The CDR3 length is 11 residues. V lost 8 bases and J lost 7, with 12 bases in between. CDR3 bases: TGTGCCAGCGGGGGGGCCCGGGAGCAGTACTTC. Its translation: CASGGAREQYF.

V is TRBV19 and J is TRBJ1-2; 7 nucleotides align to TRBD1. This CDR3 is built from 16 residues. Germline values: CDR1 LNHDA, CDR2 SQIVND (reference sequence). Germline trimming cut 4 bases from V and 10 bases from J; bases unmatched to any gene: 18. The CDR3 DNA sequence: TGTGCCAGTAGTAGTCGGACAGGAGGCCTCCATCCCCTCTACACCTTC. Residues: CASSSRTGGLHPLYTF.

V and J are TRBV4-1 and TRBJ1-2, with 9 bases that match TRBD1. The ends lost 4 bases at V and 6 bases at J; junction bases unmatched: 3. The CDR3 length is 13 residues. Per germline, CDR1 MGHRA and CDR2 YSYEKL. The CDR3 DNA sequence: TGCGCCAGCAGCCTACAGGGGGCGGATGGCTACACCTTC. Its translation is CASSLQGADGYTF.

This chain connects TRBV2 to TRBJ1-5; D unresolved. Germline lookup yields CDR1 SNHLY and CDR2 FYNNEI. This CDR3 spans 13 amino acids. V lost 0 bases to trimming and J lost 9 bases, with 9 bases between them. CDR3 amino acids: CASSEAGERPQHF. The CDR3 nucleotides are TGTGCCAGCAGTGAAGCCGGGGAGAGGCCCCAGCATTTT.

This chain joins TRBV5-6 and TRBJ1-1; D might be TRBD1 (6 bases). Trimming removed 4 bases from V and 4 bases from J, with 23 bases in between. The CDR3 runs to 17 residues. Germline V lookup: CDR1 SGHDT, CDR2 YYEEEE. The CDR3 here is CASSADPGQIWVTEAFF. The CDR3 DNA follows: TGTGCCAGCAGCGCCGACCCGGGACAAATTTGGGTCACTGAAGCTTTCTTT.

The V call is TRBV19, the J call TRBJ1-1; 7 bases map to TRBD1. Germline V gives CDR1 LNHDA, CDR2 SQIVND (reference sequence). The CDR3 covers 16 residues. V gave up 4 bases and J gave up 4 bases; unmatched junction bases: 12. DNA of the CDR3: TGTGCCAGTAGTACCCCGGAGGGGGCAGGCAGCACTGAAGCTTTCTTT. It yields the protein CASSTPEGAGSTEAFF.

The J gene is TRBJ2-3, the V gene TRBV3-1 (or the pseudogene TRBV3-2), with D perhaps TRBD2 (6 bases). The CDR3 loop spans 16 amino acids. V gave up 4 bases and J gave up 1 base, with 15 bases separating them. Germline CDR1 and CDR2: LGHDT and YNNKEL (reference sequence). This chain's CDR3 is CASSLGGAGGTDTQYF. The CDR3 DNA reads as TGTGCCAGCAGCCTCGGAGGAGCGGGTGGCACAGATACGCAGTATTTT.

The CDR3 DNA is TGTGCCTGGAGTGTAAACAGGGTAGGCTACACCTTC. Amino acids: CAWSVNRVGYTF. This chain connects TRBV30 to TRBJ1-2, with a possible D match to TRBD1 (6 bases). Trimming took 0 bases from V and 8 from J, leaving 10 bases between them. The CDR3 has 12 amino acids. CDR1 and CDR2 from the germline V gene are GTSNPN and SVGIG (reference sequence).

This rearrangement joins TRBV7-9 to TRBJ1-1; D remains unclear. The CDR3 runs 15 residues. From germline, CDR1 is SEHNR and CDR2 FQNEAQ (reference sequence). V was cut by 3 bases and J by 6 bases, with 17 bases left in between. The DNA for the CDR3 is TGTGCCAGCAGCTTGGCCCCGCTCCGGGGATCTGAAGCTTTCTTT. Translation: CASSLAPLRGSEAFF.

This clone has more than one count but fewer than ten. J is TRBJ2-3 and V is TRBV5-1; 9 nucleotides align to TRBD2. V dropped 3 bases and J dropped 5; count of bases not matched to a gene: 10. This CDR3 comprises 16 residues. Germline lookup yields CDR1 SGHRS and CDR2 YFSETQ. The CDR3 loop reads CASSSSLAGRGDTQYF. For the CDR3, the DNA is TGCGCCAGCAGCTCCTCACTAGCGGGTCGTGGAGATACGCAGTATTTT.

The chain combines TRBV4-1 with TRBJ1-3; tentatively, D is TRBD1 (5 bases). V lost 2 bases, J lost 3 bases, and 8 bases lay in between. This CDR3 spans 14 amino acids. Per the germline V gene, CDR1 is MGHRA and CDR2 is YSYEKL. The DNA of the CDR3 is TGCGCCAGCAGCCAAATAACAGGTGGAAACACCATATATTTT. Translated, it gives CASSQITGGNTIYF.

J is TRBJ2-2 and V is TRBV5-1; D may be TRBD2 (5 bases). Trimming stripped 2 bases from V and 1 base from J, with 9 bases between. The CDR3 runs 15 residues. Germline assignment: CDR1 SGHRS and CDR2 YFSETQ. CDR3: CASSFTAGNTGELFF. DNA of the CDR3: TGCGCCAGCAGCTTTACGGCGGGGAACACCGGGGAGCTGTTTTTT.

This chain links TRBV6-6 with TRBJ1-1; D unclear. The CDR3 covers 13 residues. Trimming pared 2 bases from V and 2 bases from J, leaving 6 bases between. Per the germline V gene, CDR1 is MNHNY and CDR2 is SVGAGI (reference sequence). The CDR3 coding sequence is TGTGCCAGCAGTTACGAGGATAACACTGAAGCTTTCTTT. Amino acid sequence: CASSYEDNTEAFF.

The chain links TRBV2 to TRBJ1-1; 8 bases match TRBD1. Losses at the gene ends were 7 bases for V and 0 bases for J; bases not matched to a gene: 7. The germline V gene has CDR1 SNHLY and CDR2 FYNNEI. The CDR3 extends over 15 amino acids. The CDR3 spells CASTWDRRVNTEAFF. Here the CDR3 DNA reads TGTGCCAGCACTTGGGACAGGCGTGTGAACACTGAAGCTTTCTTT.

This chain joins TRBV5-1 and TRBJ2-1, with D possibly TRBD1 on 5 matching bases. The length of the CDR3 is 15 residues. CDR1 and CDR2 from the germline V gene are SGHRS and YFSETQ. With 0 bases removed from V and 5 bases from J, the gap between germline ends came to 12 bases. The DNA of the CDR3 is TGCGCCAGCAGCTTGGCCGGCAGGGCCGACAATGAGCAGTTCTTC. This translates into CASSLAGRADNEQFF.

The rearrangement joins TRBV3-1 (or the pseudogene TRBV3-2) to TRBJ1-5; 8 bases are a match to TRBD1. V was clipped by 3 bases and J by 6 bases; unmatched bases: 7. Per germline, CDR1 LGHDT and CDR2 YNNKEL (reference sequence). This CDR3 is 15 amino acids long. CDR3 amino acids: CASSQADRGSQPQHF. CDR3 DNA: TGTGCCAGCAGCCAGGCCGACAGGGGAAGTCAGCCCCAGCATTTT.

This clone appeared once. V is TRBV5-1 and J is TRBJ2-7; TRBD2 matches at 7 bases. Trimming took 0 bases from V and 2 from J; bases not matched to a gene: 8. CDR3 length: 16 residues. Germline CDR1 and CDR2: SGHRS and YFSETQ. The CDR3 protein is CASSLAGRGTTYEQYF. The CDR3 nucleotides are TGCGCCAGCAGCTTGGCCGGGCGGGGGACCACCTACGAGCAGTACTTC.

The rearrangement joins TRBV5-4 to TRBJ1-1; D might be TRBD1 (6 bases). This CDR3 comprises 14 residues. Germline loops: CDR1 SGHNT, CDR2 YYREEE (reference sequence). V gave up 4 bases and J gave up 1 base, with 11 bases separating them. The CDR3 DNA reads TGTGCCAGCAGCCCGGGGGGGGCGAACACTGAAGCTTTCTTT. It specifies CASSPGGANTEAFF.